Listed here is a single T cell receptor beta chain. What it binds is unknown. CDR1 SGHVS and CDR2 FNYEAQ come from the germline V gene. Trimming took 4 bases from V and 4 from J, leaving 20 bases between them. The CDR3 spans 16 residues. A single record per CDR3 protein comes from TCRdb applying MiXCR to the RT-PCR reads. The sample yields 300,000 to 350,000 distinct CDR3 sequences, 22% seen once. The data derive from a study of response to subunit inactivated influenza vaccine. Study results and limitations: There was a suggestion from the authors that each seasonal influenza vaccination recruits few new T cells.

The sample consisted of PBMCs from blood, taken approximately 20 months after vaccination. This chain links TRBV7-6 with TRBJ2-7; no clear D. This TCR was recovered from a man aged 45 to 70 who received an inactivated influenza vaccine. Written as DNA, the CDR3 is TGTGCCAGCAGCTCCCTTCCCCCTCCGGGTTCGTACGAGCAGTACTTC. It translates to CASSSLPPPGSYEQYF.